This T cell receptor (beta chain) was sequenced during a study of T cell responses to AZD1222 COVID-19 vaccine. The table came from immunoSEQ multiplex PCR; TCRdb's copy has only in-frame clones and leaves some out. The sample consists of around 62,000 clones, 70% to 90% of them appearing once. Trimming took off 6 bases at V and 0 bases at J, with 12 bases between the two ends. Per germline, CDR1 LNHDA and CDR2 SQIVND (reference sequence). The CDR3 extends over 15 amino acids. Specimen: peripheral blood, collected on day 0 of AZD1222 vaccination. This clonotype was sampled from an adult in good health. V usage is TRBV19 and J usage is TRBJ1-3; maybe TRBD1 (5 bases). The chain's CDR3 is CASRPDSLSGNTIYF. The CDR3 DNA is TGTGCCAGTAGACCAGACAGCCTCTCTGGAAACACCATATATTTT.